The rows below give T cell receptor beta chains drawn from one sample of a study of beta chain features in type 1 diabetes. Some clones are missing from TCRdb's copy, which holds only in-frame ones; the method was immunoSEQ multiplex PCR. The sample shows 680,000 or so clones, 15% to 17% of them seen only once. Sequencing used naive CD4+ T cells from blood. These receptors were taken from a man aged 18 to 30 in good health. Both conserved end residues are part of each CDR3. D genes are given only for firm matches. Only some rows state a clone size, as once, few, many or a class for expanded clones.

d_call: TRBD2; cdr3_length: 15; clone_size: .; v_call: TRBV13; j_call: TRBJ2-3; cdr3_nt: TGTGCCAGCAGCTTTTTAGCGGGGGGGGCAGATACGCAGTATTTT; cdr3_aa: CASSFLAGGADTQYF
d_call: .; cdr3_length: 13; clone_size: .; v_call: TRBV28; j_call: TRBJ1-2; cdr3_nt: TGTGCCAGCAGTTTACAGCCTTTCTATGGCTACACCTTC; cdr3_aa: CASSLQPFYGYTF
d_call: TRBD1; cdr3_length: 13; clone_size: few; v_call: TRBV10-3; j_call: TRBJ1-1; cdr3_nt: TGTGCCATCAGGGGGACAGTGAACACTGAAGCTTTCTTT; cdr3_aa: CAIRGTVNTEAFF
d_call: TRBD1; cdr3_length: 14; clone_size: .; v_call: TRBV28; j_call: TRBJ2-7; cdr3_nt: TGTGCCAGCATCACAGGGGGAAGTTTCTACGAGCAGTACTTC; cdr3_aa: CASITGGSFYEQYF
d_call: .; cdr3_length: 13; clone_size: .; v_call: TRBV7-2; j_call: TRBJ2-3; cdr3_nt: TGTGCCAGCAGCTTAGATCGCACAGATACGCAGTATTTT; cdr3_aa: CASSLDRTDTQYF
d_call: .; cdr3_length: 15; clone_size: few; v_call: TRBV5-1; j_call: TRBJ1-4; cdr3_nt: TGCGCCAGCAGCCCCGTCTTTGGTCCTAATGAAAAACTGTTTTTT; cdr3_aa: CASSPVFGPNEKLFF
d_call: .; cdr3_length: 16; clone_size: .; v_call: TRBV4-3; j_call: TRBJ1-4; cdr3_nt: TGCGCCAGCAGCCAAGCGCCGGGGATGACTAATGAAAAACTGTTTTTT; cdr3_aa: CASSQAPGMTNEKLFF
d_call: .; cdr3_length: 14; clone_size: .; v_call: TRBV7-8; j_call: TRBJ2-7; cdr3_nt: TGTGCCAGCAGCTTAGCGCGATCAGCCTACGAGCAGTACTTC; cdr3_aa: CASSLARSAYEQYF
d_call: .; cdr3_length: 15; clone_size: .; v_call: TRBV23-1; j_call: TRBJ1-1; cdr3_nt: TGCGCCAGCAGGGAGGGACACAGAAACTGCACTGAAGCTTTCTTT; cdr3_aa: CASREGHRNCTEAFF
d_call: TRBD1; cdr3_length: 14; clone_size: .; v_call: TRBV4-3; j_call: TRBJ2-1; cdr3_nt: TGCGCCAGCAGCCAAAGGCAGGGACAGAATGAGCAGTTCTTC; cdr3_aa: CASSQRQGQNEQFF
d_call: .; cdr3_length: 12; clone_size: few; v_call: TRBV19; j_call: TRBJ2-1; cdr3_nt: TGTGCCACCAAGCGGGCCAACAATGAGCAGTTCTTC; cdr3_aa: CATKRANNEQFF
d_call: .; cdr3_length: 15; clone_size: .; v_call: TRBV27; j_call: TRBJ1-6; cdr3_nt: TGTGCCAGCAGTTGGGCCGGGGGCGTTAATTCACCCCTCCACTTT; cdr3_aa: CASSWAGGVNSPLHF
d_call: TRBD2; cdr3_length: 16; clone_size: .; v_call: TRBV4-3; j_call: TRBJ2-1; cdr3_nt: TGCGCCAGCAGCCAAGAGGCTAGCGGGAGTGTTCGTGAGCAGTTCTTC; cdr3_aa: CASSQEASGSVREQFF
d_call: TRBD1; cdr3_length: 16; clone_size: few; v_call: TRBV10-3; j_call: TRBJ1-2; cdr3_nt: TGTGCCATCAGTGCCCCCGACAGGGGGAATTCCAATGGCTACACCTTC; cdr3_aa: CAISAPDRGNSNGYTF
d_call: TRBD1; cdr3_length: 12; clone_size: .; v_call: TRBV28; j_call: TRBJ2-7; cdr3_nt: TGTGCCAGCAGGTCGGGACAGGGCGGTCAGTACTTC; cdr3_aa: CASRSGQGGQYF
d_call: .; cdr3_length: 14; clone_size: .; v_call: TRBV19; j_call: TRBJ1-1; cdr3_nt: TGTGCCAGTAGTCCCAGGGTCATGAACACTGAAGCTTTCTTT; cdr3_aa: CASSPRVMNTEAFF
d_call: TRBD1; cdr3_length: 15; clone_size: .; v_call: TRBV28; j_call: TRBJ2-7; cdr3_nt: TGTGCCAGCCGGCCCGCGGGGACAGGCGTCTACGAGCAGTACTTC; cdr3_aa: CASRPAGTGVYEQYF
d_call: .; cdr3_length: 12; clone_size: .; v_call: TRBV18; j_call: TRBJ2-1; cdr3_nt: TGTGCCAGCTCAGCACCCTGGAATGAGCAGTTCTTC; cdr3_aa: CASSAPWNEQFF
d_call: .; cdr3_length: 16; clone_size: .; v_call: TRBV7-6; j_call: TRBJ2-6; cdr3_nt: TGTGCCAGCAGCTCCAGATTCCACTCTGGGGCCAACGTCCTGACTTTC; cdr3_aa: CASSSRFHSGANVLTF
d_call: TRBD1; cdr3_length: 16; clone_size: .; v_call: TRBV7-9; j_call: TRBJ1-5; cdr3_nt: TGTGCCAGCAGCCGGACAGGGGGCAATGGCAATCAGCCCCAGCATTTT; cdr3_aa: CASSRTGGNGNQPQHF
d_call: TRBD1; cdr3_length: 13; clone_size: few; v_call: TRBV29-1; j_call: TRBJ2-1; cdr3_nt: TGCAGCGTTGGGGACAGTATGTACAATGAGCAGTTCTTC; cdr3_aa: CSVGDSMYNEQFF
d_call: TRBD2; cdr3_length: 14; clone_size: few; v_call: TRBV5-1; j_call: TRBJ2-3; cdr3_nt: TGCGCCAGCAGTCGCCCTAGCGGGCGGGATACGCAGTATTTT; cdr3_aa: CASSRPSGRDTQYF
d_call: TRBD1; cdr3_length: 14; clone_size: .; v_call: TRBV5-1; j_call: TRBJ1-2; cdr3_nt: TGCGCCAGCAGCTTGGCCCAGGGGGCGGATGGCTACACCTTC; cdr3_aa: CASSLAQGADGYTF
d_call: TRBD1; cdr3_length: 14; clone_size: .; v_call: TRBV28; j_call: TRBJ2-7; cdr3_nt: TGTGCCAGCAGTTTAACGGGACAGATTTACGAGCAGTACTTC; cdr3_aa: CASSLTGQIYEQYF
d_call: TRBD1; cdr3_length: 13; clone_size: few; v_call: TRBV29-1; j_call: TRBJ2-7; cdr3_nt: TGCAGCTCCCTGGGACAGGGGGACTACGAGCAGTACTTC; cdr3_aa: CSSLGQGDYEQYF
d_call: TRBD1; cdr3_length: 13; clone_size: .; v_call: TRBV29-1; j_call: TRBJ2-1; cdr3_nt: TGCAGCGGCGGGACAGGGGGCAAATATGAGCAGTTCTTC; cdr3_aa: CSGGTGGKYEQFF